What follows describes a single T cell receptor (beta chain). The antigen is undetermined. This entry comes from a study of identical twins. Study-level points and caveats: Insertions ran lower in abundant cord blood beta clonotypes, though not in memory repertoires.

A single record per CDR3 protein comes from TCRdb applying MiXCR to the 5' RACE reads. Among under 800,000 distinct CDR3 sequences listed, 20% to 25% were seen once. Germline CDR1 and CDR2: SGHAT and FQNNGV. V was clipped by 0 bases and J by 0 bases, with 15 bases between them. CDR3 size: 17 residues. These data also formed part of another study, on T cells expressing NK-cell markers. From that study: Sorted CD3+CD56-NKG2C+, CD3+CD56+NKG2C- and CD3+CD56+NKG2C+ T cells were the source of the TCR beta repertoires.

The sample was PBMCs. The receptor was derived from a woman in her late teens or twenties in good health. This chain links TRBV11-2 with TRBJ2-7; D perhaps matches TRBD1 (6 bases). DNA of the CDR3: TGTGCCAGCAGCTTAGAGTGGGGGCCGAGGGCCTCCTACGAGCAGTACTTC. Protein: CASSLEWGPRASYEQYF.